One and the same sample provided the 15 T cell receptor beta chains below, sequenced in a study of CD4 T cells in relation to SARS-CoV-2 and coronaviruses. The antigens these receptors bind are not known. TCRdb's copy holds only in-frame clones and misses some; the assay was immunoSEQ multiplex PCR. The sample shows some 30,000 clones, about three quarters of them seen only once. CD4+ T cells from unexposed donors were obtained before the COVID-19 pandemic (2011-2018). The cells were cultured for under twelve days before CD4+ T cells were isolated. The sequencing input was CD4+ T cells from PBMCs, cultured in vitro. All receptors come from a human donor in good health.

The V and J genes are TRBV5-1 and TRBJ2-1; 12 bases line up with TRBD2. V shed 0 bases and J 2 bases; nucleotides not matched to a gene: 3. The germline CDR1 and CDR2 sequences are SGHRS and YFSETQ. The CDR3 has 17 amino acids. CDR3 nucleotides: TGCGCCAGCAGCTTGGTGCTAGCGGGAGGGGCCTACAATGAGCAGTTCTTC. Its translation: CASSLVLAGGAYNEQFF.

This chain connects TRBV9 to TRBJ2-7; 11 positions match TRBD1. CDR1 SGDLS and CDR2 YYNGEE come from the germline V gene. The CDR3 has 16 amino acids. V shed 3 bases, J shed 3 bases, and the junction held 8 bases outside the gene matches. CDR3: CASSGVPGQGVYEQYF. The CDR3 coding sequence is TGTGCCAGCAGCGGCGTCCCGGGACAGGGGGTCTACGAGCAGTACTTC.

This clone was seen a single time. The CDR3 loop is CASSNGGGTGELFF. DNA for the CDR3: TGTGCCAGCAGCAACGGGGGCGGTACCGGGGAGCTGTTTTTT. The J gene is TRBJ2-2, the V gene TRBV6-6, with D perhaps TRBD1 or TRBD2 (6 bases each). This CDR3 contains 14 residues. Germline V lookup: CDR1 MNHNY, CDR2 SVGAGI (reference sequence). Trimming left V 6 bases short and J 5 bases short, with 13 bases between.

This chain uses TRBV5-5 with TRBJ1-3, with D maybe TRBD1 (5 bases). CDR1 is SGHKS and CDR2 is YYEKEE in the germline V gene (reference sequence). Trimming shortened V by 3 bases and J by 0 bases, and 16 bases separated the two germline ends. CDR3 size: 17 residues. The CDR3 DNA is TGTGCCAGCAGCTGGGGGTCGGGGGGGAACTCTGGAAACACCATATATTTT. It specifies CASSWGSGGNSGNTIYF.

The J gene is TRBJ1-5, the V gene TRBV18; no definite D call. The CDR3 runs to 12 residues. The V gene's germline CDR1 is KGHSH and CDR2 LQKENI. The germline V and J ends were trimmed by 0 bases and 5 bases, with 2 bases remaining between them. The CDR3 DNA is TGTGCCAGCTCACCACCAGATCAGCCCCAGCATTTT. Translated, it gives CASSPPDQPQHF.

A few counts support this clone. The chain joins TRBV29-1 to TRBJ1-3; D gene uncertain. This CDR3 has 12 residues. V lost 5 bases, J lost 3 bases, and 8 bases lay in between. The germline CDR1 and CDR2 sequences are SQVTM and ANQGSEA. The CDR3 region is CSVRGGGNTIYF. DNA of the CDR3: TGCAGCGTTAGAGGTGGTGGAAACACCATATATTTT.

The gene calls are TRBV12-3 or TRBV12-4 and TRBJ1-2, with 7 nucleotides matching TRBD1. V was pared by 3 bases and J by 6 bases, with 4 bases of the junction left unmatched. This CDR3 region has 13 residues. The DNA of the CDR3 is TGTGCCAGCAGTTTCAGGGGGTGGGATGGCTACACCTTC. Protein product: CASSFRGWDGYTF.

This chain connects TRBV6-5 to TRBJ2-7; the D is unclear. This CDR3 region has 14 residues. V lost 2 bases and J 7 bases, leaving 15 bases between the germline ends. Germline V gives CDR1 MNHEY, CDR2 SVGAGI. The CDR3 protein is CASSYGQALGEQYF. In DNA form, the CDR3 reads TGTGCCAGCAGTTACGGCCAGGCCCTGGGAGAGCAGTACTTC.

As regards this clone: Other nucleotide sequences from this sample produce the same CDR3. The rearrangement joins TRBV5-1 to TRBJ1-1; no definite D call. The CDR3 sequence is 14 residues long. Germline V gives CDR1 SGHRS, CDR2 YFSETQ. The V and J ends lost 0 bases and 2 bases respectively, with 8 bases between them. The CDR3 sequence: CASSLGGLNTEAFF. DNA for the CDR3: TGCGCCAGCAGCTTGGGGGGATTAAACACTGAAGCTTTCTTT.

The chain joins TRBV6-2 or TRBV6-3 to TRBJ1-4; 8 bases line up with TRBD1. V lost 2 bases to trimming and J lost 8 bases; unmatched junction nucleotides: 7. CDR3 length equals 15 residues. Germline V lookup: CDR1 MNHEY, CDR2 SVGEGT. This CDR3 reads CASSYTRTGLEKLFF. The CDR3 nucleotides read TGTGCCAGCAGTTACACCCGGACAGGGTTGGAAAAACTGTTTTTT.

The genes are TRBV7-9 and TRBJ2-3; 8 bases line up with TRBD2. This CDR3 has 16 amino acids. V dropped 2 bases and J dropped 5; count of bases not matched to a gene: 9. The germline V gene encodes CDR1 SEHNR and CDR2 FQNEAQ (reference sequence). The CDR3 DNA sequence: TGTGCCAGCAGCTTATCTCGCGGGGGGCCCGGAGATACGCAGTATTTT. Protein product: CASSLSRGGPGDTQYF.

The chain is built from TRBV5-6 and TRBJ2-5; perhaps TRBD2 as D (7 bases). Germline V gene lookup returns CDR1 SGHDT and CDR2 YYEEEE. The CDR3 has 15 residues. V was cut by 4 bases and J by 4 bases, with 17 bases left in between. The CDR3 sequence is CASSHPGGGGETQYF. The CDR3 DNA sequence: TGTGCCAGCAGCCATCCGGGGGGCGGAGGAGAGACCCAGTACTTC.

The chain links TRBV5-6 to TRBJ2-7; D is unresolved. Germline lookup yields CDR1 SGHDT and CDR2 YYEEEE. Trimming stripped 4 bases from V and 6 bases from J, with 8 bases between. CDR3 length: 11 residues. The CDR3 here is CASSGMSEQYF. The DNA for the CDR3 is TGTGCCAGCAGCGGCATGAGCGAGCAGTACTTC.

This sequence joins TRBV5-1 and TRBJ1-5; D not certain. The CDR3 spans 15 residues. The ends were cut back, 0 bases at V and 7 bases at J, with 14 bases in the middle. The germline CDR1 and CDR2 sequences are SGHRS and YFSETQ. The DNA for the CDR3 is TGCGCCAGCAGCTTGGACTCAGGCCGGTCCCAGCCCCAGCATTTT. It codes for CASSLDSGRSQPQHF. Complete variable domain (other parts from reference TRBV5-1 and TRBJ1-5): KAGVTQTPRYLIKTRGQQVTLSCSPISGHRSVSWYQQTPGQGLQFLFEYFSETQRNKGNFPGRFSGRQFSNSRSEMNVSTLELGDSALYLCASSLDSGRSQPQHFGDGTRLSIL.

The CDR3 sequence is CASSSLVGDQEAFF. The DNA for the CDR3 is TGCGCCAGCAGCTCGCTGGTAGGGGACCAGGAAGCTTTCTTT. This rearrangement joins TRBV5-1 to TRBJ1-1; a weak D match, TRBD1 (5 bases). The CDR3 is 14 residues long. Looked up from germline, CDR1 is SGHRS and CDR2 is YFSETQ. V lost 3 bases and J 8 bases, leaving 17 bases between the germline ends.